Ten or more counts support the clone carrying this T cell receptor beta chain. The entry originates in a study of T cells after yellow fever vaccination. TCRdb itself ran the 5' RACE reads through MiXCR, one entry per CDR3 protein. The sample gives about 150,000 distinct CDR3 sequences, 5.5% to 7.5% of which show up once; nearly 3% is in the top ten. Germline-derived CDR1 and CDR2 are DFQATT and SNEGSKA (reference sequence). The CDR3 covers 14 residues. Trimming stripped 2 bases from V and 5 bases from J, with 13 bases between. The TCR was taken from a young man who received the YFV17D yellow fever vaccine. The chain carries TRBV20-1 and TRBJ2-1, with D uncertain. The source material was CD4+ T cells sorted from PBMCs, sampled on the day of the first yellow fever vaccination. The CDR3 region is CSARLTPNHNEQFF. DNA of the CDR3: TGCAGTGCTAGACTCACTCCAAATCACAATGAGCAGTTCTTC.